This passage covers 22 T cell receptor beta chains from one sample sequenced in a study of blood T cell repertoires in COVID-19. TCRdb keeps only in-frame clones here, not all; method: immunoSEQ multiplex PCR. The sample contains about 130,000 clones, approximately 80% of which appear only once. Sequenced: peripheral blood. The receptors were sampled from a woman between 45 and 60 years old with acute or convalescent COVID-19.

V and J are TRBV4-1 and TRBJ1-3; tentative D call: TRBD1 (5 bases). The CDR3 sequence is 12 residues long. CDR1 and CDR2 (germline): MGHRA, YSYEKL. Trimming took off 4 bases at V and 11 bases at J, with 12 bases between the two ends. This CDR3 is CASSREEGAIYF. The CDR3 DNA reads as TGCGCCAGCAGCCGCGAGGAAGGGGCCATATATTTT.

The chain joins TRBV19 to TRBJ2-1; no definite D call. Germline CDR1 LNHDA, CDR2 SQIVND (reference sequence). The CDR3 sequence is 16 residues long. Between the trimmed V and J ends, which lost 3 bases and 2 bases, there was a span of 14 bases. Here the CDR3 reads CASSISSAFPYNEQFF. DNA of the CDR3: TGTGCCAGTAGTATCTCCAGTGCATTTCCCTACAATGAGCAGTTCTTC.

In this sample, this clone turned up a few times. The CDR3 sequence is CASSLARDVGQQFF. CDR3 nucleotide sequence: TGTGCCAGCAGCTTAGCCAGGGATGTAGGCCAGCAGTTCTTC. The chain couples TRBV7-2 to TRBJ2-1; D might be TRBD1 (5 bases). The V gene's germline CDR1 is SGHTA and CDR2 FQGNSA. V lost 0 bases to trimming and J lost 11 bases, with 14 bases between them. The CDR3 runs 14 residues.

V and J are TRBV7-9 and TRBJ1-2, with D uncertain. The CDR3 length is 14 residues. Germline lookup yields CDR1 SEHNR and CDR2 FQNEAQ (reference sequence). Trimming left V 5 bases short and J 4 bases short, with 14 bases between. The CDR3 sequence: CASSKGSTGYGYTF. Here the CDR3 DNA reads TGTGCCAGCAGCAAAGGGAGTACGGGCTATGGCTACACCTTC.

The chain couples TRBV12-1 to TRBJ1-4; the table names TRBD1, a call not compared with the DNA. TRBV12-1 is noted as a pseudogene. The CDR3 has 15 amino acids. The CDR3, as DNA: TGTGCCAGCAGCTTTGGTGCAGCAACTAATGAAAAACTGTTTTTT. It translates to CASSFGAATNEKLFF.

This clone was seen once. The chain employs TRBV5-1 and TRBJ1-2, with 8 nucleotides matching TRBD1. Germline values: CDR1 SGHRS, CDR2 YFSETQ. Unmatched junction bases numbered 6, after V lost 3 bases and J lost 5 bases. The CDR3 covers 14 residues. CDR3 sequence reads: CASSYGQGGYGYTF. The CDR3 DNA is TGCGCCAGCAGCTACGGACAGGGAGGTTATGGCTACACCTTC.

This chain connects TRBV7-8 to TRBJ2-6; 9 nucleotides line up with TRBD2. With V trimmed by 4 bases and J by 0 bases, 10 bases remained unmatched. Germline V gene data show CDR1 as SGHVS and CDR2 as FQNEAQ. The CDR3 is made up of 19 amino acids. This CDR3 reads CASSSTPSGTSSGANVLTF. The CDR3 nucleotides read TGTGCCAGCAGCTCCACTCCTAGCGGGACAAGCTCTGGGGCCAACGTCCTGACTTTC.

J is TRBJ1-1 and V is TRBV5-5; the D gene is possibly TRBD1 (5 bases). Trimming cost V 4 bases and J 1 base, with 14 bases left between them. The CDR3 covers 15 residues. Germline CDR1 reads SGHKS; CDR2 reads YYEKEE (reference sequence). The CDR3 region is CASSRGWARNTEAFF. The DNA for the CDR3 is TGTGCCAGCAGCCGGGGGTGGGCTAGGAACACTGAAGCTTTCTTT.

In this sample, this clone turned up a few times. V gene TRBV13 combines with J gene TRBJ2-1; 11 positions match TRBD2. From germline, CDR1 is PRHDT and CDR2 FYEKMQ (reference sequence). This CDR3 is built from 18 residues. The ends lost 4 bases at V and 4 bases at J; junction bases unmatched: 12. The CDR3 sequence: CASSCPELAGACYNEQFF. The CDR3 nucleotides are TGTGCCAGCAGCTGCCCAGAACTAGCGGGAGCCTGTTACAATGAGCAGTTCTTC. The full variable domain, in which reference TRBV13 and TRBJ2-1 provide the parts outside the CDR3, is AAGVIQSPRHLIKEKRETATLKCYPIPRHDTVYWYQQGPGQDPQFLISFYEKMQSDKGSIPDRFSAQQFSDYHSELNMSSLELGDSALYFCASSCPELAGACYNEQFFGPGTRLTVL.

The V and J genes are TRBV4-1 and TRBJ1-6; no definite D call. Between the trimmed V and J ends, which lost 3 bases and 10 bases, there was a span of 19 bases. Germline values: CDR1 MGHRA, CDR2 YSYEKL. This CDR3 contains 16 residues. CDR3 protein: CASSHPARGLGSPLHF. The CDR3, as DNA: TGCGCCAGCAGCCATCCGGCGAGAGGGCTGGGATCACCCCTCCACTTT.

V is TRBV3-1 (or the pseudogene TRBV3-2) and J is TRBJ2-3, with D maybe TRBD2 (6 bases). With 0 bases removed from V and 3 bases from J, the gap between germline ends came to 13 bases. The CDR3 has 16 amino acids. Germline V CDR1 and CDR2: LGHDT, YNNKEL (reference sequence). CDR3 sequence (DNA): TGTGCCAGCAGCCAAGAATTGGGGGGTCGGACAGATACGCAGTATTTT. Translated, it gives CASSQELGGRTDTQYF.

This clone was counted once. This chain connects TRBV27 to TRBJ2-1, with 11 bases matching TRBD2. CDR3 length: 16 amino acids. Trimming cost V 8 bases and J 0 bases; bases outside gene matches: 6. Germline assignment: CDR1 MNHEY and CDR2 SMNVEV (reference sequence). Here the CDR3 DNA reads TGTGCCAGCGGAATGGGACTAGCGGTCTCCTACAATGAGCAGTTCTTC. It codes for CASGMGLAVSYNEQFF.

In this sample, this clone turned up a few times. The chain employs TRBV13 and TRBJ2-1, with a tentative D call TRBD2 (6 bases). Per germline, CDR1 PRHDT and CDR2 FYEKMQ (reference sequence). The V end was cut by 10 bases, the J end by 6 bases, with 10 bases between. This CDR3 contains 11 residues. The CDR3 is CATEAGNEQFF. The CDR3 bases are TGTGCCACAGAAGCGGGCAATGAGCAGTTCTTC.

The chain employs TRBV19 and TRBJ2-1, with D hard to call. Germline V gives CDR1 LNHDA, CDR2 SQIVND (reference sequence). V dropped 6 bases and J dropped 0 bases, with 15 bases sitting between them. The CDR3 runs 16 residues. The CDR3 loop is CASRPPRGSSYNEQFF. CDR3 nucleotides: TGTGCCAGTAGGCCCCCGAGAGGCAGCTCCTACAATGAGCAGTTCTTC.

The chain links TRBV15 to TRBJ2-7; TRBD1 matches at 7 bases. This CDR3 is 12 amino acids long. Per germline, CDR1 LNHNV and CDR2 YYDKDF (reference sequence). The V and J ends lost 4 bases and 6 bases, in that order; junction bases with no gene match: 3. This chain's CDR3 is CATSTSGGEQYF. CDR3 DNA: TGTGCCACCAGCACGTCAGGGGGCGAGCAGTACTTC. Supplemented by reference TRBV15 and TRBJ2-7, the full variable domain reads DAMVIQNPRYQVTQFGKPVTLSCSQTLNHNVMYWYQQKSSQAPKLLFHYYDKDFNNEADTPDNFQSRRPNTSFCFLDIRSPGLGDTAMYLCATSTSGGEQYFGPGTRLTVT.

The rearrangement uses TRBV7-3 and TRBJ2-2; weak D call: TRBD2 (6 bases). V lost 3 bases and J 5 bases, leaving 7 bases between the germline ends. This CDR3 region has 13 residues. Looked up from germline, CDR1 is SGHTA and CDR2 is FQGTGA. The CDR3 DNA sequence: TGTGCCAGCAGCTTCGGAGGGACCGGGGAGCTGTTTTTT. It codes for CASSFGGTGELFF. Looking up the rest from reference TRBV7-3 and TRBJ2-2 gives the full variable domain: GAGVSQTPSNKVTEKGKYVELRCDPISGHTALYWYRQSLGQGPEFLIYFQGTGAADDSGLPNDRFFAVRPEGSVSTLKIQRTERGDSAVYLCASSFGGTGELFFGEGSRLTVL.

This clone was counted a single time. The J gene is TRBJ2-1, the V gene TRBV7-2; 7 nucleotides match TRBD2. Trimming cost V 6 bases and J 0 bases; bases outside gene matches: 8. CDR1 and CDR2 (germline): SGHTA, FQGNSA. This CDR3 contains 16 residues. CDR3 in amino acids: CASREPAGFSYNEQFF. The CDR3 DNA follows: TGTGCCAGCAGGGAGCCAGCGGGATTCTCCTACAATGAGCAGTTCTTC.

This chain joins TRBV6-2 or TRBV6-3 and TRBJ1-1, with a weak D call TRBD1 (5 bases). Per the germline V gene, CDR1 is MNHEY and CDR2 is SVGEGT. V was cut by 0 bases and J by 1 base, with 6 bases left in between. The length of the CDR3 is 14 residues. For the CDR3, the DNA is TGTGCCAGCAGTTACTCGGGGGGGAACACTGAAGCTTTCTTT. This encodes CASSYSGGNTEAFF.

The CDR3 here is CASSTGSPRYNEQFF. The DNA of the CDR3 is TGTGCCAGCAGTACGGGATCGCCGAGATACAATGAGCAGTTCTTC. J is TRBJ2-1 and V is TRBV27; possible D gene TRBD2, 5 bases. The length of the CDR3 is 15 residues. V lost 5 bases and J lost 4, with 15 bases in between. Germline V gene sequence: CDR1 MNHEY, CDR2 SMNVEV (reference sequence).

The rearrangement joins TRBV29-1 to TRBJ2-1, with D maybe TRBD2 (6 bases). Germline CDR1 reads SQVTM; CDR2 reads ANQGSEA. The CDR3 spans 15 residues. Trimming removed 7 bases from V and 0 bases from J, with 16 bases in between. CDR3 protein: CSAGGTKSSYNEQFF. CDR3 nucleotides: TGCAGCGCTGGGGGGACCAAAAGCTCCTACAATGAGCAGTTCTTC.

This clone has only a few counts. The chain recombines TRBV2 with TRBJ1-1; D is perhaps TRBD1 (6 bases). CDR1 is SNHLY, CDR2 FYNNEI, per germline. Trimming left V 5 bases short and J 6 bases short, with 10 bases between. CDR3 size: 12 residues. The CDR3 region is CASSRDTPEAFF. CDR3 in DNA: TGTGCCAGCAGTAGGGACACCCCTGAAGCTTTCTTT.

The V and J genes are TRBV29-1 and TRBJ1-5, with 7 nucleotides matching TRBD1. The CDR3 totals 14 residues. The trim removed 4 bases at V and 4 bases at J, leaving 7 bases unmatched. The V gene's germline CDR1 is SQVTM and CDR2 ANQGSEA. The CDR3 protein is CSVAAGTDNQPQHF. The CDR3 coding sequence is TGCAGCGTTGCCGCCGGGACAGATAATCAGCCCCAGCATTTT.